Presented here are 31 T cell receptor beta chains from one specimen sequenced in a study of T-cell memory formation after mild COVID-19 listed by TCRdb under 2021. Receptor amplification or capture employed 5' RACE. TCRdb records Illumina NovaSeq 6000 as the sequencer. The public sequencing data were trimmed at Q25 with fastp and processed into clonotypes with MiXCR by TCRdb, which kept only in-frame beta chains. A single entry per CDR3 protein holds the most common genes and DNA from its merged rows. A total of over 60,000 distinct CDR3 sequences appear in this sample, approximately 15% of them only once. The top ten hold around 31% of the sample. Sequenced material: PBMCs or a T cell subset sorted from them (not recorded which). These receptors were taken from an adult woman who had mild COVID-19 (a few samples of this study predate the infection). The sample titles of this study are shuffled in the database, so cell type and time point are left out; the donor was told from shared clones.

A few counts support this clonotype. As DNA, the CDR3 is TGTGCCAGCAGCCCCGGGACTCACGAGCAGTACTTC. Translation gives CASSPGTHEQYF. V is TRBV7-9 and J is TRBJ2-7, with D possibly being TRBD2 (6 bases). The CDR3 is 12 residues long. Germline CDR1 and CDR2: SEHNR and FQNEAQ (reference sequence). V was trimmed by 5 bases and J by 5 bases, leaving 10 bases between them.

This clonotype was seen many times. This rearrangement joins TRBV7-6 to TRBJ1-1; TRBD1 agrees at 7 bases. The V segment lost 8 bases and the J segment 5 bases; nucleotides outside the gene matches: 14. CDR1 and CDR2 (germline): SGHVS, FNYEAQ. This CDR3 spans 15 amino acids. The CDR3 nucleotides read TGTGCCAGCGGCCAGGGGGACATGGAAGGAACTGAAGCTTTCTTT. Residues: CASGQGDMEGTEAFF.

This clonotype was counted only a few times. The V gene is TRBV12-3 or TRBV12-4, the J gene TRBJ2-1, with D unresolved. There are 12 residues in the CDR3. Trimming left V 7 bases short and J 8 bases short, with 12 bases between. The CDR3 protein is CASKLGTYEQFF. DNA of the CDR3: TGTGCCAGCAAATTGGGCACCTATGAGCAGTTCTTC.

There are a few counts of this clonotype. The CDR3: CASSLDLGQGSYNEQFF. CDR3 DNA: TGTGCCAGCAGTTTAGACCTGGGACAGGGCTCCTACAATGAGCAGTTCTTC. The J gene is TRBJ2-1, the V gene TRBV12-3 or TRBV12-4; 9 bases are shared with TRBD1. V trimming: 1 base; J trimming: 0 bases; junction bases outside the gene matches: 4. The CDR3 runs to 17 residues.

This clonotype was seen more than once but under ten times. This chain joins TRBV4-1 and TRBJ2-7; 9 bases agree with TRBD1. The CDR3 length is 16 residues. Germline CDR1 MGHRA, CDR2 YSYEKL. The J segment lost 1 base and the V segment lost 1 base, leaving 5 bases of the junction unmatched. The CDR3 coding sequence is TGCGCCAGCAGCCAAGCGACAGGGGGGACTTCCTACGAGCAGTACTTC. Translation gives CASSQATGGTSYEQYF.

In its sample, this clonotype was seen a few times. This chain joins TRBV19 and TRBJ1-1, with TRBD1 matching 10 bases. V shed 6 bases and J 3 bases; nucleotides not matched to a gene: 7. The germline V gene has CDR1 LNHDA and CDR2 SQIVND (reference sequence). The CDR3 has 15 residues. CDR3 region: CASRIAGQGYTEAFF. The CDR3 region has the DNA TGTGCCAGTAGGATTGCGGGACAGGGGTACACTGAAGCTTTCTTT.

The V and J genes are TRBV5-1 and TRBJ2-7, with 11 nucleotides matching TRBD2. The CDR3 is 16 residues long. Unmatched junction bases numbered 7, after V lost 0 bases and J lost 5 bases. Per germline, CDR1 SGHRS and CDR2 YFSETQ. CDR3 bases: TGCGCCAGCAGCTTGGTGCTAGCGGGGGGTCTGAACGAGCAGTACTTC. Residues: CASSLVLAGGLNEQYF.

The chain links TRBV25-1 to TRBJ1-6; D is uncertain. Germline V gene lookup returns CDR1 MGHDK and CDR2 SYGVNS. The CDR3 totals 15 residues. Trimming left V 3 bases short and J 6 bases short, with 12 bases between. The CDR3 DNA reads TGTGCCAGCAGTGACGGCCGGGGAGGTAATTCACCCCTCCACTTT. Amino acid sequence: CASSDGRGGNSPLHF.

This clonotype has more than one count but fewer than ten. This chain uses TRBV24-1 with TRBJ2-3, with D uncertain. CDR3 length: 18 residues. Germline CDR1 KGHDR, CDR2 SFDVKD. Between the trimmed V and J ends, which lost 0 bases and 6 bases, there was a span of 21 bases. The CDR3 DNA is TGTGCCACCAGTGATTTGAAGGAAGTGGGGTCGACCAGGGATACGCAGTATTTT. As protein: CATSDLKEVGSTRDTQYF.

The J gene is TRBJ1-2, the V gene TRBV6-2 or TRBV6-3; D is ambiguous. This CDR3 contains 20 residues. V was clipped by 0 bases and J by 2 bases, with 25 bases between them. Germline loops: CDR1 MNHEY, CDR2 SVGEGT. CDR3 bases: TGTGCCAGCAGTTACTCCCACGACCTTTTGGTGACGGGTACCAACTATGGCTACACCTTC. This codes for CASSYSHDLLVTGTNYGYTF.

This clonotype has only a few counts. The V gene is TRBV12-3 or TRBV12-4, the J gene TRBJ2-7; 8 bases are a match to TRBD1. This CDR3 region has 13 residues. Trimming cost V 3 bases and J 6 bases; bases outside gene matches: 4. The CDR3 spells CASSFATGVEQYF. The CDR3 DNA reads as TGTGCCAGCAGTTTTGCGACAGGGGTCGAGCAGTACTTC.

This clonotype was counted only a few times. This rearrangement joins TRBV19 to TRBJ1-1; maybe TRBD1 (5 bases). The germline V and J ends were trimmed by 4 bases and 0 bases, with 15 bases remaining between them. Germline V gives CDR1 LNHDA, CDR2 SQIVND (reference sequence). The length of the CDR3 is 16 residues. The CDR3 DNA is TGTGCCAGTAGTACCCCTATCGACAGCGTGAACACTGAAGCTTTCTTT. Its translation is CASSTPIDSVNTEAFF. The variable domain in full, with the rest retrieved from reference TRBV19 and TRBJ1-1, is DGGITQSPKYLFRKEGQNVTLSCEQNLNHDAMYWYRQDPGQGLRLIYYSQIVNDFQKGDIAEGYSVSREKKESFPLTVTSAQKNPTAFYLCASSTPIDSVNTEAFFGQGTRLTVV.

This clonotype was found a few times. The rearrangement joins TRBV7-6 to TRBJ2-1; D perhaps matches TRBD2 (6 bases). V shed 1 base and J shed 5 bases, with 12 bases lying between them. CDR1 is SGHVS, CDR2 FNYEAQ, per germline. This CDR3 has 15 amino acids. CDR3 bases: TGTGCCAGCAGCTTAGACTACGGGAGCGACAATGAGCAGTTCTTC. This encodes CASSLDYGSDNEQFF.

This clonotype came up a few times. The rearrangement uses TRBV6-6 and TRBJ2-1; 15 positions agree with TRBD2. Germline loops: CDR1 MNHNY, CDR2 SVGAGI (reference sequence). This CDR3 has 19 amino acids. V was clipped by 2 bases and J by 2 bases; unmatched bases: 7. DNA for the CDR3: TGTGCCAGCAGTTACGATCCAGGACTAGCGGGAGGGCCCTACAATGAGCAGTTCTTC. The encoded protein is CASSYDPGLAGGPYNEQFF.

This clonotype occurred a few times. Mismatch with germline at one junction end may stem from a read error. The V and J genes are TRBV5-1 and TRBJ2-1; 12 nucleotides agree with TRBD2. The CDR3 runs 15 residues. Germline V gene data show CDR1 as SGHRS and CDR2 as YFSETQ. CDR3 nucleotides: TGTGCCAGCAGCCCGGGGACTAGCGGGTACAATGAGCAGTTCTTC. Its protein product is CASSPGTSGYNEQFF. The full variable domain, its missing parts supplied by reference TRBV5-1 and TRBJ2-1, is KAGVTQTPRYLIKTRGQQVTLSCSPISGHRSVSWYQQTPGQGLQFLFEYFSETQRNKGNFPGRFSGRQFSNSRSEMNVSTLELGDSALYLCASSPGTSGYNEQFFGPGTRLTVL.

Written as DNA, the CDR3 is TGTGCCAGCAGTCCCACAGGGGGCAGGGGTATCGGCAATCAGCCCCAGCATTTT. Its protein is CASSPTGGRGIGNQPQHF. The genes are TRBV27 and TRBJ1-5, with TRBD1 matching over 9 bases. The CDR3 covers 18 residues. Germline CDR1 is MNHEY and CDR2 is SMNVEV (reference sequence). The trim removed 5 bases at V and 2 bases at J, leaving 13 bases unmatched.

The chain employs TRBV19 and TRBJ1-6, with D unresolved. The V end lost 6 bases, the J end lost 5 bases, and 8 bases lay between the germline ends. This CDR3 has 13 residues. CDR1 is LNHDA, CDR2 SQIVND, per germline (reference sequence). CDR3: CASSGPNNSPLHF. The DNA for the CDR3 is TGTGCCAGTAGCGGACCGAATAATTCACCCCTCCACTTT.

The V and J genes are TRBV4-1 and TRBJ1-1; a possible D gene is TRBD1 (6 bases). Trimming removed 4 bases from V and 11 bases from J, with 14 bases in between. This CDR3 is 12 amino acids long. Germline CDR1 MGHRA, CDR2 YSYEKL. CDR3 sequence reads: CASSPDRKRAFF. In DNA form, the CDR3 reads TGCGCCAGCAGCCCCGACAGGAAGAGGGCTTTCTTT.

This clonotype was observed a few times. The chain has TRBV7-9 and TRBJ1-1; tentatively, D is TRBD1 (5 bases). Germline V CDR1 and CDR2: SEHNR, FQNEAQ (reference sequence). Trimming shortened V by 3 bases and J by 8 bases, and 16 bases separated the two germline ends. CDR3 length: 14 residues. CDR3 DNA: TGTGCCAGCAGCTTCCCTGGCAGGGTAGAAGAAGCTTTCTTT. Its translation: CASSFPGRVEEAFF.

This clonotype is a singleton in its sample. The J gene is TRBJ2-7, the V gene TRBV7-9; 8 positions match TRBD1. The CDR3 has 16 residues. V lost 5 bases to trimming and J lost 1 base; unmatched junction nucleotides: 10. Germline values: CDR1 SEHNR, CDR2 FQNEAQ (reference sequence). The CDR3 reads CASSTYRTGWSYEQYF. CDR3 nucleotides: TGTGCCAGCAGCACCTACCGGACAGGGTGGTCCTACGAGCAGTACTTC.

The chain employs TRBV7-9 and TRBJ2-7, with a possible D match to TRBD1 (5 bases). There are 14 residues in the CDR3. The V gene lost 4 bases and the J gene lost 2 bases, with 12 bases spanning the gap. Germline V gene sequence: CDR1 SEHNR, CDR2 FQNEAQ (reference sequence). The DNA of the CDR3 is TGTGCCAGCAGCTACCCAGGGCTTACCTACGAGCAGTACTTC. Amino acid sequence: CASSYPGLTYEQYF.

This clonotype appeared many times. For the CDR3, the DNA is TGCGCCAGCAGCCCCGACAACTACCCTTACGAGCAGTACTTC. This codes for CASSPDNYPYEQYF. The chain couples TRBV5-1 to TRBJ2-7; the D is unclear. The germline V and J ends were trimmed by 4 bases and 4 bases, with 15 bases remaining between them. Germline V gene sequence: CDR1 SGHRS, CDR2 YFSETQ. The CDR3 contains 14 residues. The full variable domain, in which reference TRBV5-1 and TRBJ2-7 provide the parts outside the CDR3, is KAGVTQTPRYLIKTRGQQVTLSCSPISGHRSVSWYQQTPGQGLQFLFEYFSETQRNKGNFPGRFSGRQFSNSRSEMNVSTLELGDSALYLCASSPDNYPYEQYFGPGTRLTVT.

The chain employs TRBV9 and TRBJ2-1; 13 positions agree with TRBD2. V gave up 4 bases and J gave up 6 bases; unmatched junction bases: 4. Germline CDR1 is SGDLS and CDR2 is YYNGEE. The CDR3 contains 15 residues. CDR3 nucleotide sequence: TGTGCCAGCAGCAAACGGACTAGCGGGAGCAATGAGCAGTTCTTC. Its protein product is CASSKRTSGSNEQFF.

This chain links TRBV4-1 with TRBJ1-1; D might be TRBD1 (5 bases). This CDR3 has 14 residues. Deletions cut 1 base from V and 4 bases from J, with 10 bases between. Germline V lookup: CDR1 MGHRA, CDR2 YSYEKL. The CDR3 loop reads CASSQAGMGTEAFF. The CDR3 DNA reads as TGCGCCAGCAGCCAAGCAGGGATGGGCACTGAAGCTTTCTTT.

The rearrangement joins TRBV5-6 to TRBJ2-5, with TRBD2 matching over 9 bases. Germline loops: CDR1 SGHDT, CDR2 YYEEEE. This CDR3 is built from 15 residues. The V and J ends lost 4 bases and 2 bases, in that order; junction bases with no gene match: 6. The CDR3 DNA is TGTGCCAGCAGCCACCCTCTAGCGGGGCAAGAGACCCAGTACTTC. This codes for CASSHPLAGQETQYF.

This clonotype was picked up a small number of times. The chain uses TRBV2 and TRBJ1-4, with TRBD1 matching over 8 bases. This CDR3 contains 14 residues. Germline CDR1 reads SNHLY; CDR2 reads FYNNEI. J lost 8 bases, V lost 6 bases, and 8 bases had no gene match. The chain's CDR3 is CASSDQGAREKLFF. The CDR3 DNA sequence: TGTGCCAGCAGCGATCAGGGGGCGAGGGAAAAACTGTTTTTT.

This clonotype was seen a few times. CDR3: CASSVAAGNTEAFF. The CDR3 coding sequence is TGTGCCAGCAGCGTAGCGGCAGGGAACACTGAAGCTTTCTTT. The rearrangement links TRBV9 to TRBJ1-1; D uncertain. CDR3 length equals 14 residues. V lost 0 bases and J 1 base, leaving 7 bases between the germline ends. CDR1 is SGDLS, CDR2 YYNGEE, per germline.

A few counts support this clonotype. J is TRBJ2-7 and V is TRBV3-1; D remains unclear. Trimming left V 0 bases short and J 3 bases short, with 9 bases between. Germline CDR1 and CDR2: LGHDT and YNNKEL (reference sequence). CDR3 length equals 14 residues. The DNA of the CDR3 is TGTGCCAGCAGCCAAGATAGATCCAGCTACGAGCAGTACTTC. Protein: CASSQDRSSYEQYF.

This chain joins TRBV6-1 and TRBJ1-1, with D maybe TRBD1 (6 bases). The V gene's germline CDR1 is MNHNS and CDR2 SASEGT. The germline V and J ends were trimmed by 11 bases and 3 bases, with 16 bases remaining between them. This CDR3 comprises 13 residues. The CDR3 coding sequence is TGTGCCGGAGGGACATGGGACGACACTGAAGCTTTCTTT. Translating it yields CAGGTWDDTEAFF.

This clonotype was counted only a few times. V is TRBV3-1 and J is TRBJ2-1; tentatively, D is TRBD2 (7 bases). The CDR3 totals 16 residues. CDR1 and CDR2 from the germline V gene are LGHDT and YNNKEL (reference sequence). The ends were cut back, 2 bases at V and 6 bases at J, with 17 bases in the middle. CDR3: CASSQPPRGAINEQFF. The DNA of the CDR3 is TGTGCCAGCAGCCAACCCCCCCGGGGGGCCATCAATGAGCAGTTCTTC.

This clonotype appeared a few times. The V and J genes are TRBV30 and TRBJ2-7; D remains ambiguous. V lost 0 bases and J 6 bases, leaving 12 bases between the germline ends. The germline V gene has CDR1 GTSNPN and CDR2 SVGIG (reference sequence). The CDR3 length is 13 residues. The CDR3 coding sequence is TGTGCCTGGAGTGTAGGTCGAGCGACCGAGCAGTACTTC. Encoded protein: CAWSVGRATEQYF.